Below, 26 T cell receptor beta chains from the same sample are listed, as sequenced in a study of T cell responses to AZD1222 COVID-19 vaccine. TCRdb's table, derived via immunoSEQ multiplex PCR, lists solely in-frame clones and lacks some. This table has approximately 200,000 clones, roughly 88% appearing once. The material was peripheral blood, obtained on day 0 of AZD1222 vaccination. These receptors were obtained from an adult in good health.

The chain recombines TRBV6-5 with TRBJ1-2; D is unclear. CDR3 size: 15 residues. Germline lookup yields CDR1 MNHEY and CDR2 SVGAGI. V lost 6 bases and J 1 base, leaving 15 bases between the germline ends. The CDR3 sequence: CASRLRPGDNYGYTF. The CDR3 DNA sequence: TGTGCCAGCAGACTCCGTCCCGGTGATAACTATGGCTACACCTTC.

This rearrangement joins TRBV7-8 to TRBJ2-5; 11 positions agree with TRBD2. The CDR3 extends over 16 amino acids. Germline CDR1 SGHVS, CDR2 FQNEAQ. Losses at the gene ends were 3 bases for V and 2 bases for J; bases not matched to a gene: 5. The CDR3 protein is CASSLRLAGQQETQYF. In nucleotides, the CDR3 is TGTGCCAGCAGCTTGAGACTAGCGGGGCAACAAGAGACCCAGTACTTC.

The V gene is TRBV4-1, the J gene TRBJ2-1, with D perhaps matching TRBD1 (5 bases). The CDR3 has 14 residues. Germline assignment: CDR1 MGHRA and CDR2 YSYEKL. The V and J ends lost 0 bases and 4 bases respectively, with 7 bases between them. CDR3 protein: CASSQDQGYNEQFF. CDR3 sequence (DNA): TGCGCCAGCAGCCAAGATCAGGGATACAATGAGCAGTTCTTC.

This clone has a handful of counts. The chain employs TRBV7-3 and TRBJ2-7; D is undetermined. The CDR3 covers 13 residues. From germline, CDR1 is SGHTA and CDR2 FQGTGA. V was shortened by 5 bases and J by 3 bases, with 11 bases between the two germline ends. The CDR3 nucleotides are TGTGCCAGCAGCCCGGACGGATTCTACGAGCAGTACTTC. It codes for CASSPDGFYEQYF.

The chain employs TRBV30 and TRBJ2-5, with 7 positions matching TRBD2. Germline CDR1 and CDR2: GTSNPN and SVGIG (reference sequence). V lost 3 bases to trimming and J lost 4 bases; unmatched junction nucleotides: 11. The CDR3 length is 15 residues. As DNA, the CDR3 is TGTGCCTGGAGGACCGGGACGGGAGGTCGAGAGACCCAGTACTTC. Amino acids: CAWRTGTGGRETQYF.

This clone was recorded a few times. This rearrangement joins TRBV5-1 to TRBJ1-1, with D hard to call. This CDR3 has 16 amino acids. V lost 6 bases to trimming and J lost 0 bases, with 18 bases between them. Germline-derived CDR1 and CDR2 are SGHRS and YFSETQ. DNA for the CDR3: TGCGCCAGCACCCTCAGCAGCTTGAACGTGAACACTGAAGCTTTCTTT. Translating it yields CASTLSSLNVNTEAFF. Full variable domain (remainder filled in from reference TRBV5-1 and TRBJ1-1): KAGVTQTPRYLIKTRGQQVTLSCSPISGHRSVSWYQQTPGQGLQFLFEYFSETQRNKGNFPGRFSGRQFSNSRSEMNVSTLELGDSALYLCASTLSSLNVNTEAFFGQGTRLTVV.

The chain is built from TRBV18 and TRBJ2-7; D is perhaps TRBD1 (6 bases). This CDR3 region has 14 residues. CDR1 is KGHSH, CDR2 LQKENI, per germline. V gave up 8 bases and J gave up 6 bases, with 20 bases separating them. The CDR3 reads CASTFTGSESEQYF. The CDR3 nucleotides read TGTGCCAGCACTTTTACAGGGTCAGAAAGCGAGCAGTACTTC.

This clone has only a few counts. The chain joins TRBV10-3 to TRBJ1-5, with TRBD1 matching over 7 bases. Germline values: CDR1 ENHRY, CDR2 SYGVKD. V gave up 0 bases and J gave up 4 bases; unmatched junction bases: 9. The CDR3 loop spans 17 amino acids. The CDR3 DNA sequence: TGTGCCATCAGTGAGTCCGCGGCAGGGGGACAGAATCAGCCCCAGCATTTT. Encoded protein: CAISESAAGGQNQPQHF.

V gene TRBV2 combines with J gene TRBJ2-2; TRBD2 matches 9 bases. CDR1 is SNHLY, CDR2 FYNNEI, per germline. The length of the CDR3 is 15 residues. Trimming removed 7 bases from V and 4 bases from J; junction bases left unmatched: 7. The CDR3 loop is CASKGLAGSTGELFF. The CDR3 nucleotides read TGTGCCAGCAAGGGTCTAGCGGGGAGCACCGGGGAGCTGTTTTTT.

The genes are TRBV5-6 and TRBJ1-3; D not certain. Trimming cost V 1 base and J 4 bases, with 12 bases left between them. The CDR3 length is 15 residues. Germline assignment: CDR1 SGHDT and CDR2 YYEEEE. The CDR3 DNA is TGTGCCAGCAGCTTGTACGGGTCGAGCGGAAACACCATATATTTT. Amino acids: CASSLYGSSGNTIYF.

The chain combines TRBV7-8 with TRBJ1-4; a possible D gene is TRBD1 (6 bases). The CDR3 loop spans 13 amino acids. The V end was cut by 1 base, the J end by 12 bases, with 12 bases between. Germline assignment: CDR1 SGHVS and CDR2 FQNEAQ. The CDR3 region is CASSLVQGLELFF. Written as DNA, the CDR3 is TGTGCCAGCAGCTTAGTCCAGGGGTTAGAACTGTTTTTT. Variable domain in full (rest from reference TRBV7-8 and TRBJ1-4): GAGVSQSPRYKVAKRGQDVALRCDPISGHVSLFWYQQALGQGPEFLTYFQNEAQLDKSGLPSDRFFAERPEGSVSTLKIQRTQQEDSAVYLCASSLVQGLELFFGSGTQLSVL.

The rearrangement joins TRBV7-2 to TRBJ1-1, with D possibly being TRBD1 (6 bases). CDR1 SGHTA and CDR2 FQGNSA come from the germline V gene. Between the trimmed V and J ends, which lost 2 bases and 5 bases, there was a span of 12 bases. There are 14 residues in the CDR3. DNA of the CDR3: TGTGCCAGCAGCTTATTCGGGGGGCGAACTGAAGCTTTCTTT. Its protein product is CASSLFGGRTEAFF.

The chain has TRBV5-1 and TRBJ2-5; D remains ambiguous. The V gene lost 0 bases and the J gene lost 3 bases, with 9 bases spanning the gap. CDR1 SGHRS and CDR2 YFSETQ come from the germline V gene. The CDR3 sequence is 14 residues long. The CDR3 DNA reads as TGCGCCAGCAGCTTGGTCCGCGGAGAAGAGACCCAGTACTTC. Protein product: CASSLVRGEETQYF. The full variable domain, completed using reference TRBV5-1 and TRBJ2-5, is KAGVTQTPRYLIKTRGQQVTLSCSPISGHRSVSWYQQTPGQGLQFLFEYFSETQRNKGNFPGRFSGRQFSNSRSEMNVSTLELGDSALYLCASSLVRGEETQYFGPGTRLLVL.

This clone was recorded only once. CDR3 DNA: TGCGCCAGCGGCCTCACGGAGACGAGCTCCTACAATGAGCAGTTCTTC. This translates into CASGLTETSSYNEQFF. The V and J genes are TRBV5-1 and TRBJ2-1; D is unclear. This CDR3 has 16 amino acids. Trimming left V 7 bases short and J 0 bases short, with 17 bases between. Germline lookup yields CDR1 SGHRS and CDR2 YFSETQ.

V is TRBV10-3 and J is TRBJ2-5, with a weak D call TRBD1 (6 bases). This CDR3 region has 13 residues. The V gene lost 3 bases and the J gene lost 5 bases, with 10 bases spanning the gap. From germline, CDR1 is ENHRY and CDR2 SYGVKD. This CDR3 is CAISENRDETQYF. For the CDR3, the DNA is TGTGCCATCAGTGAAAACAGGGATGAGACCCAGTACTTC.

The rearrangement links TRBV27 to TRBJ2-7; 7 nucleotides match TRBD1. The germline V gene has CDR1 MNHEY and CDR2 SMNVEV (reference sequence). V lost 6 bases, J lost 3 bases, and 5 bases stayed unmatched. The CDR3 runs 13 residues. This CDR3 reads CASSLGQFYEQYF. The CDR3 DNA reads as TGTGCCAGCAGCCTGGGACAGTTCTACGAGCAGTACTTC.

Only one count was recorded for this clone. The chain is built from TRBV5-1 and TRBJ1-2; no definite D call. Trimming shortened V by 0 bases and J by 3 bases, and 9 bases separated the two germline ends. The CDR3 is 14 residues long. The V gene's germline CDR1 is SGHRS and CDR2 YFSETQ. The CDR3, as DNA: TGCGCCAGCAGCTTGGCCCCGGTGGACTATGGCTACACCTTC. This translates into CASSLAPVDYGYTF. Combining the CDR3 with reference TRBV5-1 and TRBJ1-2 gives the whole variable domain KAGVTQTPRYLIKTRGQQVTLSCSPISGHRSVSWYQQTPGQGLQFLFEYFSETQRNKGNFPGRFSGRQFSNSRSEMNVSTLELGDSALYLCASSLAPVDYGYTFGSGTRLTVV.

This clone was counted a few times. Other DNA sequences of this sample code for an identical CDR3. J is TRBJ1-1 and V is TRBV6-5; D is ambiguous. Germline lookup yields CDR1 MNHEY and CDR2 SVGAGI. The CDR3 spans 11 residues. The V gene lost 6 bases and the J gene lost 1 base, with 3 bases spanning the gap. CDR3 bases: TGTGCCAGCAGGCAGAACACTGAAGCTTTCTTT. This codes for CASRQNTEAFF.

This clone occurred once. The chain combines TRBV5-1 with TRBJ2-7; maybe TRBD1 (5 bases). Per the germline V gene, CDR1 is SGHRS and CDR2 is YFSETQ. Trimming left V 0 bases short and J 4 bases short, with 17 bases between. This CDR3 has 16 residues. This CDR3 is CASSLAVGPQSYEQYF. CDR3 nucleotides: TGCGCCAGCAGCTTGGCCGTGGGGCCCCAGTCTTACGAGCAGTACTTC.

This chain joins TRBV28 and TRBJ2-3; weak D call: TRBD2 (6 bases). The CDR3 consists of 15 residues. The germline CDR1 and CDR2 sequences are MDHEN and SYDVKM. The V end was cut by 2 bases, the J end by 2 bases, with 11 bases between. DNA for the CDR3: TGTGCCAGCAGTTTAAGCGAGGGACTCACAGATACGCAGTATTTT. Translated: CASSLSEGLTDTQYF.

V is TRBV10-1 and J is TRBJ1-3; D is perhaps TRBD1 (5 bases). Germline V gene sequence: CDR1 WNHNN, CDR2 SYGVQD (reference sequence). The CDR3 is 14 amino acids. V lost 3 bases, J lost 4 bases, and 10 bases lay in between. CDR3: CASSDPGEGNTIYF. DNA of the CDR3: TGCGCCAGCAGTGATCCGGGGGAAGGAAACACCATATATTTT.

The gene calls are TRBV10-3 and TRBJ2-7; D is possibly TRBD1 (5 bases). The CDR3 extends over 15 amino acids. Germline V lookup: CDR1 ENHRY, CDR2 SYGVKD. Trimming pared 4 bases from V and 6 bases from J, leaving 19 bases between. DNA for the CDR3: TGTGCCATCAGTGTAGGGTTGGGTCAGGGTACCGAGCAGTACTTC. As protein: CAISVGLGQGTEQYF.

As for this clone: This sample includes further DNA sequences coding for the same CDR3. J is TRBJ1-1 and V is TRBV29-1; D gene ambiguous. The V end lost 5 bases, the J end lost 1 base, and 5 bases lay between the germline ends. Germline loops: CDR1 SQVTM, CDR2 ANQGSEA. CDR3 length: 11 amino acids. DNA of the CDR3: TGCAGCGTTAGACAGAACACTGAAGCTTTCTTT. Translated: CSVRQNTEAFF.

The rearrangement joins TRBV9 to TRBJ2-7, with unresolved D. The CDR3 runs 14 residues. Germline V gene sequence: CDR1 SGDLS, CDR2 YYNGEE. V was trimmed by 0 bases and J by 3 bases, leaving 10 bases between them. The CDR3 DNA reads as TGTGCCAGCAGCGTAGGGACGGAGATCTACGAGCAGTACTTC. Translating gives CASSVGTEIYEQYF.

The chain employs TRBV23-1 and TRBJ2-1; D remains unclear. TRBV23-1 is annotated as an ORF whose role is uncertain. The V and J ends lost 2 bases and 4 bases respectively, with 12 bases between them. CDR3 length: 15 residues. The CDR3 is CASSQLSARYNEQFF. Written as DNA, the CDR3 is TGCGCCAGCAGTCAACTCAGCGCCAGATACAATGAGCAGTTCTTC.

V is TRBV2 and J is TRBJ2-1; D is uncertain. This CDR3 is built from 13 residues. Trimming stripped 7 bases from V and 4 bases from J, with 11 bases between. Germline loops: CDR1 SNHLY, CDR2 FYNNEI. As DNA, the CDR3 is TGTGCCAGCAAGACCTCCCCTTACAATGAGCAGTTCTTC. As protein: CASKTSPYNEQFF.